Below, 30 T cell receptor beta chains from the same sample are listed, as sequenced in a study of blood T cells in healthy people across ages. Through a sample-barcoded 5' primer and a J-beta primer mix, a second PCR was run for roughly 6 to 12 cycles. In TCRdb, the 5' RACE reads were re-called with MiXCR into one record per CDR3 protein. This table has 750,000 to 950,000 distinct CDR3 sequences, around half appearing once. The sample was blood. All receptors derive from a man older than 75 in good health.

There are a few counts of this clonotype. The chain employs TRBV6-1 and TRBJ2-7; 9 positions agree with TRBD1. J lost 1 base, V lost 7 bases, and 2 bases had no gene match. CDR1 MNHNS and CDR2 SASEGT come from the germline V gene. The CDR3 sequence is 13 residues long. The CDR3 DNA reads TGTGCCAGCACCGGGACAGGGTCCTACGAGCAGTACTTC. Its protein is CASTGTGSYEQYF.

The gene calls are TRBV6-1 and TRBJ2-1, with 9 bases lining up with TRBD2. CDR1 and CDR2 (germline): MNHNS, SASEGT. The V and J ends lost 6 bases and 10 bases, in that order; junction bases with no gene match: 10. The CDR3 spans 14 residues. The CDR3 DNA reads TGTGCCAGCAGCGTGACTAGCGGTGCGGGAGAGCAGTTCTTC. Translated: CASSVTSGAGEQFF.

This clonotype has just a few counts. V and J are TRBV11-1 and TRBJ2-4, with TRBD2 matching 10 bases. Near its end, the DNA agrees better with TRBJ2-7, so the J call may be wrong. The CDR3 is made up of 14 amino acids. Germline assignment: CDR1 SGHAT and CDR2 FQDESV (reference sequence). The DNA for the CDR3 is TGTGCCAGCAGCTTAGTAGCGGGAGGAGGCGAGCAGTACTTC. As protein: CASSLVAGGGEQYF.

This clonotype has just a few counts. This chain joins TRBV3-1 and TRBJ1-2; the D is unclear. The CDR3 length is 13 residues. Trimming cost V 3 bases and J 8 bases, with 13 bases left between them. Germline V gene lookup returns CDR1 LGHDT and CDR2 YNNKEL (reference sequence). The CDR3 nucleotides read TGTGCCAGCAGCCACCCTACGGGCGGCGGCTACACCTTC. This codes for CASSHPTGGGYTF.

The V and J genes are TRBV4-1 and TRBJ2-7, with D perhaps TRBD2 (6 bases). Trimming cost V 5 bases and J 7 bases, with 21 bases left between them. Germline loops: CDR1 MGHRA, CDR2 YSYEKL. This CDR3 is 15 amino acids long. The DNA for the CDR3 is TGCGCCAGCAGCTCCCGAGGGGACTCCTACAATGAGCAGTACTTC. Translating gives CASSSRGDSYNEQYF.

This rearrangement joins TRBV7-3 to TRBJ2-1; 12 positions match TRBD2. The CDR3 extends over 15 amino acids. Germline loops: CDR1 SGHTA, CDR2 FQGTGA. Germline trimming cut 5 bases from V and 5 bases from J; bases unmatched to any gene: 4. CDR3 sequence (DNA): TGTGCCAGCAGCCGGACTAGCGGGACCAACAATGAGCAGTTCTTC. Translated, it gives CASSRTSGTNNEQFF.

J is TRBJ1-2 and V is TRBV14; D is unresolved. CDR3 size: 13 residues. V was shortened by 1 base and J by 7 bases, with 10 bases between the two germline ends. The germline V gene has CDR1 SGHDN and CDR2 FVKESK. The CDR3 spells CASSQVGPGGYTF. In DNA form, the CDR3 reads TGTGCCAGCAGCCAAGTAGGTCCCGGTGGCTACACCTTC.

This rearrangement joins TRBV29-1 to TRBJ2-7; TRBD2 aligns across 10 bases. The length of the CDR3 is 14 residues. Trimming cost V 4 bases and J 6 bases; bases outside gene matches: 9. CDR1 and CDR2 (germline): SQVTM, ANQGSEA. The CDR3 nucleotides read TGCAGCGTTGTAGCGGGAGGCTCCGAAGGCGAGCAGTACTTC. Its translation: CSVVAGGSEGEQYF.

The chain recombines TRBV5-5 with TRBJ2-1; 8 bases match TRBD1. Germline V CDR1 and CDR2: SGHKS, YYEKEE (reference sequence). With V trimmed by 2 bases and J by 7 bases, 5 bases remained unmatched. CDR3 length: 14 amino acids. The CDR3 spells CASSLRTGRNEQFF. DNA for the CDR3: TGTGCCAGCAGCTTACGGACAGGGAGGAATGAGCAGTTCTTC. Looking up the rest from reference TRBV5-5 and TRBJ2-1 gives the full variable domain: DAGVTQSPTHLIKTRGQQVTLRCSPISGHKSVSWYQQVLGQGPQFIFQYYEKEERGRGNFPDRFSARQFPNYSSELNVNALLLGDSALYLCASSLRTGRNEQFFGPGTRLTVL.

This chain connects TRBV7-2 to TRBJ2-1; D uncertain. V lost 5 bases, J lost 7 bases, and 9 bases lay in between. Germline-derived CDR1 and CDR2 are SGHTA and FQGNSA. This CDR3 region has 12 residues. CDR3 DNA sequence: TGTGCCAGCAGCCCGACCGAAAATGAGCAGTTCTTC. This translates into CASSPTENEQFF.

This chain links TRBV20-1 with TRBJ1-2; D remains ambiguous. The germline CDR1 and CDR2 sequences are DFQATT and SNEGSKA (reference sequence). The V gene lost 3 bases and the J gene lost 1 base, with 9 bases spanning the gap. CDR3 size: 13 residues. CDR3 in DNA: TGCAGTGCTAGCCCGCAGAGTAACTATGGCTACACCTTC. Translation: CSASPQSNYGYTF.

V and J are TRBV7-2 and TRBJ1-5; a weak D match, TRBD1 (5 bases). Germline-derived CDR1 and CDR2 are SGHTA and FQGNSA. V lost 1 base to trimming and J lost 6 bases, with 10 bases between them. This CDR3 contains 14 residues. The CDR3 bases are TGTGCCAGCAGCTTAGGGGGTGGGGGTCAGCCCCAGCATTTT. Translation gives CASSLGGGGQPQHF.

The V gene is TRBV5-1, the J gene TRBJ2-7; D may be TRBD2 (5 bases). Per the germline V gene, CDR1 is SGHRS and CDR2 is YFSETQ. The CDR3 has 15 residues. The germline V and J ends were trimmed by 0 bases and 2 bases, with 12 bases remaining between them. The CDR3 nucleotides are TGCGCCAGCAGCTTGGGTGTCTCGGGGACCTACGAGCAGTACTTC. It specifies CASSLGVSGTYEQYF.

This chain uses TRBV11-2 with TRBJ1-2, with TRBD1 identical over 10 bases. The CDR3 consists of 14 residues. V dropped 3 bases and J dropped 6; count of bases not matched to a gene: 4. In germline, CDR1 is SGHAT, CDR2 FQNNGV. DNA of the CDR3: TGTGCCAGCAGCTTTGAGGGGACAGGGGATGGCTACACCTTC. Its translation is CASSFEGTGDGYTF.

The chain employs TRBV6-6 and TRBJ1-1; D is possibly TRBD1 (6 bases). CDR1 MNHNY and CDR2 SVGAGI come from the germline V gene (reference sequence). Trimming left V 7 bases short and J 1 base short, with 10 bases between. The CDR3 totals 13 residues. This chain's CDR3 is CASTQGPNTEAFF. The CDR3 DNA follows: TGTGCCAGCACCCAGGGGCCGAACACTGAAGCTTTCTTT.

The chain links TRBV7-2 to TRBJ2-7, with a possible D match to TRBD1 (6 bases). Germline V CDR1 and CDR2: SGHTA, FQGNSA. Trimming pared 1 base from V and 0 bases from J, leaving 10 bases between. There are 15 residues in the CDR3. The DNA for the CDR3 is TGTGCCAGCAGCTTAGGGACAGCCGTCTCCTACGAGCAGTACTTC. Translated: CASSLGTAVSYEQYF.

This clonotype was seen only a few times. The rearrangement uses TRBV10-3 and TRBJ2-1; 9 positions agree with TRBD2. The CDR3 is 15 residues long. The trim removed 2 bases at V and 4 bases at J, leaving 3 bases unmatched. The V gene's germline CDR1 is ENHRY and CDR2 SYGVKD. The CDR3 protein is CAISERLAAYNEQFF. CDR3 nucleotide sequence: TGTGCCATCAGTGAGAGACTAGCGGCATACAATGAGCAGTTCTTC.

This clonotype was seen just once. CDR3 residues: CSARGQGFYNEQYF. CDR3 DNA sequence: TGCAGTGCTAGAGGACAGGGGTTCTACAATGAGCAGTACTTC. The V and J genes are TRBV20-1 and TRBJ2-4; TRBD1 agrees at 8 bases. J gave up 13 bases and V 1 base, and 12 bases lay outside the gene matches. This CDR3 region has 14 residues. Germline CDR1 reads DFQATT; CDR2 reads SNEGSKA (reference sequence).

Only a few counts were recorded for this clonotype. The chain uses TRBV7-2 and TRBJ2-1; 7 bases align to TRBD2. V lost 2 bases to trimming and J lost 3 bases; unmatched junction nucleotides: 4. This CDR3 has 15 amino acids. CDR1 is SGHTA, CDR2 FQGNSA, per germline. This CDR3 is CASSLTSAIYNEQFF. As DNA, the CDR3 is TGTGCCAGCAGCTTAACTAGCGCCATCTACAATGAGCAGTTCTTC. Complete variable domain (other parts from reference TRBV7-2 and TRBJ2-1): GAGVSQSPSNKVTEKGKDVELRCDPISGHTALYWYRQSLGQGLEFLIYFQGNSAPDKSGLPSDRFSAERTGGSVSTLTIQRTQQEDSAVYLCASSLTSAIYNEQFFGPGTRLTVL.

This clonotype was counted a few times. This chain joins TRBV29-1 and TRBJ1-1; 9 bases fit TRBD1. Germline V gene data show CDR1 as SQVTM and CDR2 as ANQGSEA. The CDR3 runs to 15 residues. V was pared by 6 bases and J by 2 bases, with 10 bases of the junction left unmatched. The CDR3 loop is CSVQGQGTINTEAFF. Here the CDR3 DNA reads TGCAGCGTCCAAGGACAGGGGACAATAAACACTGAAGCTTTCTTT. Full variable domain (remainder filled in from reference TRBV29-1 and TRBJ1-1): SAVISQKPSRDICQRGTSLTIQCQVDSQVTMMFWYRQQPGQSLTLIATANQGSEATYESGFVIDKFPISRPNLTFSTLTVSNMSPEDSSIYLCSVQGQGTINTEAFFGQGTRLTVV.

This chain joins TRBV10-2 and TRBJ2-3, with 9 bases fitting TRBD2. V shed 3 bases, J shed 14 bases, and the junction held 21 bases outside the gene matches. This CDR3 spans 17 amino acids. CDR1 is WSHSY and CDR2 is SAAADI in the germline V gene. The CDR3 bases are TGCGCCAGCAGTGACCTGGGCCTAGCGGGAAAGGAGGAGTGGGCGTATTTT. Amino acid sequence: CASSDLGLAGKEEWAYF.

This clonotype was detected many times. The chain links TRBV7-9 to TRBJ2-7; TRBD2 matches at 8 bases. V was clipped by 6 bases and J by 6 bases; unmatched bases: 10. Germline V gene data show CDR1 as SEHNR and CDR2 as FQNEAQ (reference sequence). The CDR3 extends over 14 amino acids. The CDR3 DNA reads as TGTGCCAGCAGACCCCCGGGACTAGAGGGCGAGCAGTACTTC. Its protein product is CASRPPGLEGEQYF. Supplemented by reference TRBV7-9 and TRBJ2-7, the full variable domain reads DTGVSQNPRHKITKRGQNVTFRCDPISEHNRLYWYRQTLGQGPEFLTYFQNEAQLEKSRLLSDRFSAERPKGSFSTLEIQRTEQGDSAMYLCASRPPGLEGEQYFGPGTRLTVT.

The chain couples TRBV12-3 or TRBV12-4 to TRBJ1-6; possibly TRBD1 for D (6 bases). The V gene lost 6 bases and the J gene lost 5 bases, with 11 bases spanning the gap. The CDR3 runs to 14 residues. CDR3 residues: CASRLRDNNSPLHF. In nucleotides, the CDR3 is TGTGCCAGCAGACTCCGGGACAATAATTCACCCCTCCACTTT.

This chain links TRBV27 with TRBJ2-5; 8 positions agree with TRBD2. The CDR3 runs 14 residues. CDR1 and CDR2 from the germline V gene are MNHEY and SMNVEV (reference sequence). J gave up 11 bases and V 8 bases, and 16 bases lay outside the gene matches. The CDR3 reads CASAGHGRAGEQYF. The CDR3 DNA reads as TGTGCCAGCGCAGGCCACGGGAGGGCCGGGGAGCAGTACTTC.

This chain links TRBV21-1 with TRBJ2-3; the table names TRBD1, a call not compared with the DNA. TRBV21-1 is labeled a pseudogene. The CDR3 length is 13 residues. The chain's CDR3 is CAIRGLAADTQYF. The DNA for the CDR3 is TGTGCCATCCGGGGGCTAGCAGCAGATACGCAGTATTTT.

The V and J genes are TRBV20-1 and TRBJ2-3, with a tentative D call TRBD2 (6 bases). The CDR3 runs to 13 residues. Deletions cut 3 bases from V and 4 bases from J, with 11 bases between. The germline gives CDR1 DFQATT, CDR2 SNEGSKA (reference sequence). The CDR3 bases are TGCAGTGCTAGGCGGGACTCAGCAGATACGCAGTATTTT. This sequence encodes CSARRDSADTQYF.

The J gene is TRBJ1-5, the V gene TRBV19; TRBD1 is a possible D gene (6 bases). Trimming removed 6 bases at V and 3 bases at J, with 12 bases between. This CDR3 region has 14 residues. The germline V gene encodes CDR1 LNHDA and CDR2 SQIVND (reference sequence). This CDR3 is CASRAGQFNQPQHF. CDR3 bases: TGTGCCAGTAGGGCTGGACAGTTCAATCAGCCCCAGCATTTT.

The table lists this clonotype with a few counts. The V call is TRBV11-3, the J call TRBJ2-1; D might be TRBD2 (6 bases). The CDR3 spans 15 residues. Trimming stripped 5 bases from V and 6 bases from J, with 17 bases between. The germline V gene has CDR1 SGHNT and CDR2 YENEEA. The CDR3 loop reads CASSRSGSSGNEQFF. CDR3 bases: TGTGCCAGCAGCCGTAGCGGTTCGTCGGGCAATGAGCAGTTCTTC.

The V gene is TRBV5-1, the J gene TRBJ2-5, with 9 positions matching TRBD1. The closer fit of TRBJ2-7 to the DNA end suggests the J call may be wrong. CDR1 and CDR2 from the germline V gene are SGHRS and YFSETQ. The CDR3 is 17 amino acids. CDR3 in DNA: TGCGCCAGCAGCTTGGGTCTTTACGGGACAGGGCTCAACGAGCAGTACTTC. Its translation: CASSLGLYGTGLNEQYF.

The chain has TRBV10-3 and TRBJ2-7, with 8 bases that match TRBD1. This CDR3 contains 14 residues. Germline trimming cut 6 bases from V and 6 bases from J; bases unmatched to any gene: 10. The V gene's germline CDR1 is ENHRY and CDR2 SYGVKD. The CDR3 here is CAIRRGQGMGEQYF. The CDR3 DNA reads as TGTGCCATCAGACGCGGACAGGGAATGGGCGAGCAGTACTTC.